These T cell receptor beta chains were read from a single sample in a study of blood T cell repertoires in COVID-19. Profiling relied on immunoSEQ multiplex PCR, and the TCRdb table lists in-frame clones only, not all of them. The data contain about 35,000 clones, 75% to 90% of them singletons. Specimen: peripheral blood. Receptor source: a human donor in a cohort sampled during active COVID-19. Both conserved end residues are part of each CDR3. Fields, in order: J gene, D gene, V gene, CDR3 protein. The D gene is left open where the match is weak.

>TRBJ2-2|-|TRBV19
CASILTPGGAAGELFF
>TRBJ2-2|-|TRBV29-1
CSVDGTNTGELFF
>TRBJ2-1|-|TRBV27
CASLPEGRSRRVSWNEQFF
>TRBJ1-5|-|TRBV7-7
CASSSQGVDNQPQHF
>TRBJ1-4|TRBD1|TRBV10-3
CAISPGGASNEKLFF
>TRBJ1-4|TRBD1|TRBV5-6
CASSLVGRGRETNEKLFF
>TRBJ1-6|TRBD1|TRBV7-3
CASSLGGAGSPLHF
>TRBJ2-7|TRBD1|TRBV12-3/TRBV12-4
CASSFRGPDEQYF
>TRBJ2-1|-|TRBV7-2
CASSPQGGGPYNEQFF
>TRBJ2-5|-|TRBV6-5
CASSYSGGAQETQYF
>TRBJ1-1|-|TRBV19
CASGERDLEAEAFF
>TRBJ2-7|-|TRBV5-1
CASSRASSPSSYEQYF
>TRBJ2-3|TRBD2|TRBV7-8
CASSFLAGSSTDTQYF
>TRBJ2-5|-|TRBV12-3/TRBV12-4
CASSLVSSETQYF
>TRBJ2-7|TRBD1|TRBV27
CASSQGQGRRYEQYF
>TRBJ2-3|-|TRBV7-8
CASSLYTDTQYF
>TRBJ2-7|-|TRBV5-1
CASSNSGNGYEQYF
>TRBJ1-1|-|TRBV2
CASSIQGESTEAFF
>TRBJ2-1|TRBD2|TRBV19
CASSTSGSYEQFF
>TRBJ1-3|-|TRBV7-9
CASSPGAGAGNTIYF
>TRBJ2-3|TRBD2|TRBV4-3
CASSQDTLAGVTDTQYF
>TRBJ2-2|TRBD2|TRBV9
CASRPGLAGGPGGELFF
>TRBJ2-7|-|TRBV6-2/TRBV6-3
CASSRHAGIEQYF
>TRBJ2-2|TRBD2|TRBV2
CASRTIAGSTGELFF
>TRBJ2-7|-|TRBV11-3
CASSLGGTSSEQYF
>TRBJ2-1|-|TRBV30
CAWKEWAVANEQFF
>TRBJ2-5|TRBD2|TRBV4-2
CASSQDILAEYQETQYF
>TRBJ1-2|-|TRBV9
CASSVDGSDYGYTF
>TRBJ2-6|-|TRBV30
CAWTSMGGLGANVLTF
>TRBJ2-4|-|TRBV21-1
CASKTQPKNIQYF
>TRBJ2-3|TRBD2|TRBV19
CASRTAGGGTDTQYF
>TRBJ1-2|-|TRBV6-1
CASSEGRGYGYTF
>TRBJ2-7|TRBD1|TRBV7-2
CASSPGQTDEQYF
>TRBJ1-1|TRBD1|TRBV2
CASRSGGTSLGKAFF
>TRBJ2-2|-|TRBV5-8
CASSLGGLRTGELFF
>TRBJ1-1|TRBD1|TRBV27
CASSWDRGNTEAFF
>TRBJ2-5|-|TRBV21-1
CASSDRDFKKETQYF
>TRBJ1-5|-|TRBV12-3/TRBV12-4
CASSAGTNQPQHF
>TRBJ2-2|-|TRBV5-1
CASGAGGNTGELFF
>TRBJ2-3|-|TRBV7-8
CASSPKLHPSTDTQYF
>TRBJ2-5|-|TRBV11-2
CASSLGYGGQETQYF
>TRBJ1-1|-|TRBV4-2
CASSQSTGQRANTEAFF
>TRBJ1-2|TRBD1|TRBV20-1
CSASRPDRDYGYTF
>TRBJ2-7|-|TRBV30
CSVGLPYEQYF
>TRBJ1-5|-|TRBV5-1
CASSFEGYSNQPQHF
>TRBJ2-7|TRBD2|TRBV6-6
CASSLTSGGYEQYF
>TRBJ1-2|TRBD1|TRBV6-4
CASSAGGPYGYTF
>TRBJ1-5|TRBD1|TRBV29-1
CSVTDGTGGNQPQHF